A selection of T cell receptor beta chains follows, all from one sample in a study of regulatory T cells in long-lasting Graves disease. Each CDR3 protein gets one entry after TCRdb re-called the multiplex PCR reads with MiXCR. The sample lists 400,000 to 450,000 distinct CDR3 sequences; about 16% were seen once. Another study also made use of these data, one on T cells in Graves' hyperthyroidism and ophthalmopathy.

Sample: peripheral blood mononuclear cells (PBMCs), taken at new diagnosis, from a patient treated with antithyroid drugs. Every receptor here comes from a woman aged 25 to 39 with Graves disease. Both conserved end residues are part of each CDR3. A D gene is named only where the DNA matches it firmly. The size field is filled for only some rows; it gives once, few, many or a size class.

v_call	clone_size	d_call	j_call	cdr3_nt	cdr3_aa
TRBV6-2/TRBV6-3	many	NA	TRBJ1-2	TGTGCCAGCAGTTACTCTATCGTTGGCTATGGCTACACCTTC	CASSYSIVGYGYTF
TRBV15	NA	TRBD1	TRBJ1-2	TGTGCCACCAGCCCATTCCAGGGGGACTATGGCTACACCTTC	CATSPFQGDYGYTF
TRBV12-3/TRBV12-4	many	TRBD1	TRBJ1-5	TGTGCCAGCAGTTTAACAGGGGGCAATCAGCCCCAGCATTTT	CASSLTGGNQPQHF
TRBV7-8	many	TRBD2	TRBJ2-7	TGTGCCAGCAGCCCCCCGGGGGAGGGAACCTACGAGCAGTACTTC	CASSPPGEGTYEQYF
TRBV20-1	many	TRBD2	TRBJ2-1	TGCAGTGCCCCACCCGGCCTAGCGGGAGGTGGCAATGAGCAGTTCTTC	CSAPPGLAGGGNEQFF
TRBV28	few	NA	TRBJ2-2	TGTGCCAGCACCCACAACACCGGGGAGCTGTTTTTT	CASTHNTGELFF
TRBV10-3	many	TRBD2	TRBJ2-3	TGTGCCATCAGTGACCCGGGACTAGCGGGAGCGGGTACGCAGTATTTT	CAISDPGLAGAGTQYF
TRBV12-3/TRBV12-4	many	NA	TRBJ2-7	TGTGCCAGCAGTCGACAGGATAGATACGAGCAGTACTTC	CASSRQDRYEQYF
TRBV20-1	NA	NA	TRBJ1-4	TGCAGTGCTAAGGAAGGTGAAAAACTGTTTTTT	CSAKEGEKLFF
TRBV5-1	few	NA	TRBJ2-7	TGCGCCAGCAGCTTCGGGACACCCGATCCCCACTACGAGCAGTACTTC	CASSFGTPDPHYEQYF
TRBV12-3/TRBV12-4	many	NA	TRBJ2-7	TGTGCCAGCAGTTTAAAGGGCTACGAGCAGTACTTC	CASSLKGYEQYF
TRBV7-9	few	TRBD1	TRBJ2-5	TGTGCCAGCAGGCGGGACAGGGGGCGGGAGACCCAGTACTTC	CASRRDRGRETQYF
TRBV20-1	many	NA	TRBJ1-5	TGCAGTGCTAGAGATCTAAGGTCTAGGGGAGGGAGCAATCAGCCCCAGCATTTT	CSARDLRSRGGSNQPQHF
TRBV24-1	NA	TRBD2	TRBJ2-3	TGTGCCACCAGTGAGTGGACTAGCTTAGAGGGGACAGATACGCAGTATTTT	CATSEWTSLEGTDTQYF
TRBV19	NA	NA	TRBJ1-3	TGTGCCAGTAGTACCATGTCCTCTGGAAACACCATATATTTT	CASSTMSSGNTIYF
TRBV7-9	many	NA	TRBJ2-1	TGTGCCAGCAGCGAAGGACAAAGCTCCTACAATGAGCAGTTCTTC	CASSEGQSSYNEQFF
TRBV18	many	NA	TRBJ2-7	TGTGCCAGCTCACCTATTCCCGCTTCCTACGAGCAGTACTTC	CASSPIPASYEQYF
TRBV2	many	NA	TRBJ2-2	TGTGCCAGCACTATAAGAAGCCTTCTCCACTACACCGGGGAGCTGTTTTTT	CASTIRSLLHYTGELFF
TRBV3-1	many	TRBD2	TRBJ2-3	TGTGCCAGCAGCCGTCGCGAGCGGGAGGCCGACGGCACAGATACGCAGTATTTT	CASSRREREADGTDTQYF
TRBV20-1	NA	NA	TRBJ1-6	TGCAGTGCTAGGGTGGAGGCCTATAATTCACCCCTCCACTTT	CSARVEAYNSPLHF
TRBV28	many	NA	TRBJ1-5	TGTGCCAGCCTCCCACTAAACCGGGACAAACTTTATCAGCCCCAGCATTTT	CASLPLNRDKLYQPQHF
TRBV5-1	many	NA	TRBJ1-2	TGCGCCAGCAGCGCCGGGACACCTAACTATGGCTACACCTTC	CASSAGTPNYGYTF
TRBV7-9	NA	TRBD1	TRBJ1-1	TGTGCCAGCAGCTTCGGCCGACAGGGTCGAACTGAAGCTTTCTTT	CASSFGRQGRTEAFF